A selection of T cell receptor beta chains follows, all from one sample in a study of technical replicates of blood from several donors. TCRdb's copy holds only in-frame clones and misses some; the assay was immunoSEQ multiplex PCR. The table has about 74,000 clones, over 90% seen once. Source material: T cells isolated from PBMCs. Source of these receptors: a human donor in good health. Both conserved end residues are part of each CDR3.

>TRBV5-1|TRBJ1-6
CASSLIGLGGEYNSPLHF
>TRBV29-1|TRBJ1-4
CSVGPRGLTNEKLFF
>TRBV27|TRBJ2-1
CASTQPGLAVNEQFF
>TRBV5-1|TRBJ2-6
CAVQTGSGANVLTF
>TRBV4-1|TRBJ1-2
CASSQPGQPVSANYGYTF
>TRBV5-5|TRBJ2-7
CASSFPGTGSQYEQYF
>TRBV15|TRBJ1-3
CATSRDRNSGNTIYF
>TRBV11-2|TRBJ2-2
CASSFIQGFAAGELFF
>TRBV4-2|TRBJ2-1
CASSRLGLAGDNEQFF
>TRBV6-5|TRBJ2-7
CASRARYLLGEQYF
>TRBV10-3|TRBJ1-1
CATTGGANTEAFF
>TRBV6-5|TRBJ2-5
CASYDRIGFQYF
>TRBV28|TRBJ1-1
CASSLNNMNTEAFF
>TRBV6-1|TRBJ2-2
CASRVAGSGELFF
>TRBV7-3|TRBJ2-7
CASSTGQGYEQYF
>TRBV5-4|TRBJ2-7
CASSNGQESYEQYF
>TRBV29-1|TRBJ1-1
CSGQASSTEAFF
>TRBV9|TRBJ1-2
CASSADSNDYGYTF
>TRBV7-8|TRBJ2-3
CASSFTWTSTDTQYF
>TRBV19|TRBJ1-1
CASSIGGILNTEAFF
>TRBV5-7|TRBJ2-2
CASPRQGSNTGELFF
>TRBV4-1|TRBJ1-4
CASSQVGTSLEKLFF
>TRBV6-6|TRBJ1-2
CASSYLGDKGNYGYTF
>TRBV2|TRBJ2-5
CASGGTGKETQYF
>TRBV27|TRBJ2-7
CASSLSGTSGVYEQYF
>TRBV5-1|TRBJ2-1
CASGGRAGNNEQFF
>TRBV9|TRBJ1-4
CASSVRSTNEKLFF
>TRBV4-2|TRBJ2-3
CASSPQGRTSGRASTDTQYF